This record concerns one T cell receptor beta chain sequence. Its antigen is unidentified. These data are taken from a study of shared clonotypes between healthy human individuals. Whole-study results and caveats: It was expected that sequencing depth would affect clonotype sharing among donors. Few donors restricted represented genetic and exposure-history diversity.

On ten immunoSEQ deep assay plates, unsorted PBMC DNA was sequenced. TCRdb keeps only in-frame clones here, not all; method: immunoSEQ multiplex PCR. Of 450,000 to 500,000 clones in the sample, over 70% were seen once. V trimming: 2 bases; J trimming: 4 bases; junction bases outside the gene matches: 5. CDR1 and CDR2 (germline): SGHRS, YFSETQ. This CDR3 has 14 residues. The chain has TRBV5-1 and TRBJ1-1, with 7 bases lining up with TRBD1. The sequence was obtained from a woman in her thirties or forties in good health. Some clones in this sample may be carry-over from other donors' samples. Sample: PBMCs. The CDR3 region is CASSFSQGTTEAFF. CDR3 DNA sequence: TGCGCCAGCAGCTTCTCACAGGGGACCACTGAAGCTTTCTTT.